One sample yielded the 5 T cell receptor beta chains listed below, sequenced in a study of T-cell reconstitution after alpha-beta-depleted transplantation in children. The library targeted TCRbeta and was prepared with unique molecular identifiers. One entry per CDR3 protein results from TCRdb running MiXCR on the PCR reads. The sample gives more than 300,000 distinct CDR3 sequences, around 15% of which show up once; about 41% is in the top ten. The sequences come from PBMCs, mostly from graft donor cells, collected 360 days after TCRalphabeta/CD19-depleted stem cell transplant. These receptors were taken from a male patient aged 2-15 years who had a stem cell transplant for acute lymphoblastic leukemia, so the T cells may come from the graft donor.

The CDR3, as DNA: TGTGCCAGCAGCCAAGATCTCGACACTGAGCAGTTCTTC. Its protein product is CASSQDLDTEQFF. The chain combines TRBV4-2 with TRBJ2-1; D gene unclear. Trimming shortened V by 0 bases and J by 9 bases, and 9 bases separated the two germline ends. Germline CDR1 reads LGHNA; CDR2 reads YNFKEQ. The CDR3 is 13 amino acids.

This clonotype was observed a few times. The chain is built from TRBV12-5 and TRBJ2-2; 10 bases align to TRBD2. V shed 3 bases, J shed 3 bases, and the junction held 7 bases outside the gene matches. Germline V gene sequence: CDR1 LGHNT, CDR2 FRNRAP. There are 17 residues in the CDR3. CDR3 nucleotides: TGTGCTAGTGGTTTCGTAACTAGCGGGAAGGACACCGGGGAGCTGTTTTTT. It translates to CASGFVTSGKDTGELFF. Filled out from reference TRBV12-5 and TRBJ2-2, the complete variable domain reads DARVTQTPRHKVTEMGQEVTMRCQPILGHNTVFWYRQTMMQGLELLAYFRNRAPLDDSGMPKDRFSAEMPDATLATLKIQPSEPRDSAVYFCASGFVTSGKDTGELFFGEGSRLTVL.

The rearrangement joins TRBV2 to TRBJ2-3, with 8 bases fitting TRBD1. Trimming cost V 4 bases and J 0 bases; bases outside gene matches: 9. The germline CDR1 and CDR2 sequences are SNHLY and FYNNEI. The CDR3 contains 17 residues. The CDR3, as DNA: TGTGCCAGCAGTGTGGACAGGGAGACTTCTAGCACAGATACGCAGTATTTT. This translates into CASSVDRETSSTDTQYF. Full variable domain (rest looked up from reference TRBV2 and TRBJ2-3): EPEVTQTPSHQVTQMGQEVILRCVPISNHLYFYWYRQILGQKVEFLVSFYNNEISEKSEIFDDQFSVERPDGSNFTLKIRSTKLEDSAMYFCASSVDRETSSTDTQYFGPGTRLTVL.

The rearrangement links TRBV12-3 or TRBV12-4 to TRBJ2-1; 8 positions agree with TRBD2. The CDR3 is 14 amino acids. The junction had 5 bases not matched to a gene; V was cut back by 6 bases and J by 4 bases. DNA of the CDR3: TGTGCCAGCAGCCGGACTAGCCTTTACAATGAGCAGTTCTTC. Translating it yields CASSRTSLYNEQFF.

This clonotype has at least ten counts. This chain links TRBV20-1 with TRBJ2-1, with D unclear. Germline V CDR1 and CDR2: DFQATT, SNEGSKA (reference sequence). V lost 6 bases, J lost 7 bases, and 7 bases lay in between. This CDR3 comprises 10 residues. CDR3 residues: CSAQGNEQFF. The CDR3 nucleotides read TGCAGTGCCCAAGGGAATGAGCAGTTCTTC.